Below, 5 T cell receptor beta chains from the same sample are listed, as sequenced in a study of blood T cell repertoires in COVID-19. Sequenced by immunoSEQ multiplex PCR; TCRdb stores in-frame clones only, minus some. This table has 180,000 or so clones, 75% to 90% appearing once. The sample consisted of PBMCs or T cells enriched from blood (not recorded which). The receptors come from a man aged 40-50 years who had recovered from COVID-19.

The gene calls are TRBV18 and TRBJ2-7; a weak D match, TRBD1 (7 bases). CDR3 length: 14 amino acids. Trimming removed 5 bases from V and 3 bases from J, with 14 bases in between. CDR1 and CDR2 (germline): KGHSH, LQKENI. This chain's CDR3 is CASSANRGGYEQYF. In DNA, the CDR3 is TGTGCCAGCTCAGCCAACAGGGGAGGCTACGAGCAGTACTTC.

The chain combines TRBV7-6 with TRBJ2-1; 13 bases map to TRBD2. Germline trimming cut 5 bases from V and 8 bases from J; bases unmatched to any gene: 12. The CDR3 consists of 17 residues. Germline CDR1 is SGHVS and CDR2 is FNYEAQ. CDR3 in DNA: TGTGCCAGCAGCAATAGGACTAGCGGGAGAGGCGGGGATGAGCAGTTCTTC. This sequence encodes CASSNRTSGRGGDEQFF.

CDR3 in DNA: TGTGCCAGCAGCGTGGCCGAGGGAGCTGGAAACACCATATATTTT. Translated, it gives CASSVAEGAGNTIYF. The chain combines TRBV9 with TRBJ1-3; no definite D call. From germline, CDR1 is SGDLS and CDR2 YYNGEE. V lost 2 bases, J lost 2 bases, and 11 bases lay in between. The CDR3 is 15 amino acids.

This chain connects TRBV5-1 to TRBJ2-2; a weak D match, TRBD1 (6 bases). Germline lookup yields CDR1 SGHRS and CDR2 YFSETQ. Between the trimmed V and J ends, which lost 4 bases and 6 bases, there was a span of 10 bases. The CDR3 runs 13 residues. The CDR3 loop is CASSRTEAGELFF. For the CDR3, the DNA is TGCGCCAGCAGCAGGACAGAAGCCGGGGAGCTGTTTTTT.

This clone was counted only a few times. The V gene is TRBV9, the J gene TRBJ2-1; D may be TRBD1 (6 bases). This CDR3 contains 15 residues. V dropped 1 base and J dropped 0 bases, with 8 bases sitting between them. Germline V CDR1 and CDR2: SGDLS, YYNGEE. The CDR3 sequence is CASSVQGSSYNEQFF. For the CDR3, the DNA is TGTGCCAGCAGCGTACAGGGGAGCTCCTACAATGAGCAGTTCTTC.